Following are 13 T cell receptor beta chains from one sample sequenced in a study of blood T cell repertoires in COVID-19. TCRdb's copy holds only in-frame clones and misses some; the assay was immunoSEQ multiplex PCR. Here the sample spans 150,000 or so clones, about 83% being singletons. The sample comprised peripheral blood. These receptors originate from a human donor in a cohort sampled during active COVID-19.

The genes are TRBV18 and TRBJ2-7; 12 nucleotides agree with TRBD2. The CDR3 loop spans 15 amino acids. Per germline, CDR1 KGHSH and CDR2 LQKENI. V was clipped by 4 bases and J by 3 bases; unmatched bases: 4. CDR3 nucleotide sequence: TGTGCCAGCTCACAAACTAGCGGGGGGATCTACGAGCAGTACTTC. Translated, it gives CASSQTSGGIYEQYF.

The chain uses TRBV19 and TRBJ1-2, with D possibly matching TRBD1 (6 bases). V was clipped by 7 bases and J by 6 bases, with 12 bases between them. The germline gives CDR1 LNHDA, CDR2 SQIVND (reference sequence). This CDR3 has 12 residues. In nucleotides, the CDR3 is TGTGCCAGTAATTCCAGGGGTCATGGCTACACCTTC. Translating it yields CASNSRGHGYTF. The whole variable domain, remainder taken from reference TRBV19 and TRBJ1-2, is DGGITQSPKYLFRKEGQNVTLSCEQNLNHDAMYWYRQDPGQGLRLIYYSQIVNDFQKGDIAEGYSVSREKKESFPLTVTSAQKNPTAFYLCASNSRGHGYTFGSGTRLTVV.

V is TRBV28 and J is TRBJ1-5; D ambiguous. Germline V CDR1 and CDR2: MDHEN, SYDVKM. This CDR3 contains 13 residues. The ends were cut back, 6 bases at V and 7 bases at J, with 13 bases in the middle. CDR3 loop: CASRSQVHQPQHF. The CDR3 DNA reads as TGTGCCAGCAGGTCCCAGGTTCACCAGCCCCAGCATTTT.

The chain links TRBV7-3 to TRBJ2-2; possible D gene TRBD1, 5 bases. The CDR3 consists of 15 residues. Germline loops: CDR1 SGHTA, CDR2 FQGTGA. With 8 bases removed from V and 0 bases from J, the gap between germline ends came to 13 bases. CDR3 region: CASGTTAANTGELFF. CDR3 DNA: TGTGCCAGCGGAACGACAGCCGCGAACACCGGGGAGCTGTTTTTT.

The chain has TRBV29-1 and TRBJ1-2; perhaps TRBD1 as D (5 bases). CDR1 SQVTM and CDR2 ANQGSEA come from the germline V gene. The ends were cut back, 6 bases at V and 2 bases at J, with 13 bases in the middle. The CDR3 totals 13 residues. This CDR3 is CSVPGLVNYGYTF. CDR3 coding DNA: TGCAGCGTCCCAGGGCTCGTCAACTATGGCTACACCTTC.

J is TRBJ1-5 and V is TRBV19; D is undetermined. The CDR3 length is 15 residues. Germline CDR1 reads LNHDA; CDR2 reads SQIVND (reference sequence). V lost 1 base and J 3 bases, leaving 10 bases between the germline ends. CDR3 DNA: TGTGCCAGTAGTATAGTGGGCAGCCACAATCAGCCCCAGCATTTT. This gives the protein CASSIVGSHNQPQHF.

This chain connects TRBV7-2 to TRBJ1-6; perhaps TRBD1 as D (6 bases). V shed 2 bases and J shed 7 bases, with 15 bases lying between them. The CDR3 runs 16 residues. Per the germline V gene, CDR1 is SGHTA and CDR2 is FQGNSA. The CDR3 is CASSLSQGRVNSPLHF. CDR3 sequence (DNA): TGTGCCAGCAGCTTATCACAGGGAAGGGTAAATTCACCCCTCCACTTT.

The DNA of the CDR3 is TGTGCCAGTAGTGCTAGCGGGCTACCCTACGAGCAGTACTTC. Its translation is CASSASGLPYEQYF. The chain recombines TRBV19 with TRBJ2-7; 8 positions agree with TRBD2. CDR1 and CDR2 (germline): LNHDA, SQIVND (reference sequence). This CDR3 comprises 14 residues. The V gene end was trimmed by 5 bases and the J gene end by 2 bases; junction bases not matched to a gene: 5.

This clone occurred once. The gene calls are TRBV11-2 and TRBJ1-6; perhaps TRBD1 as D (5 bases). Germline CDR1 reads SGHAT; CDR2 reads FQNNGV. The CDR3 covers 12 residues. V was pared by 5 bases and J by 9 bases, with 8 bases between. CDR3 nucleotides: TGTGCCAGCAGCCACCAGGGTTCACCCCTCCACTTT. It yields the protein CASSHQGSPLHF.

The rearrangement joins TRBV28 to TRBJ1-1; tentatively, D is TRBD1 (6 bases). The germline gives CDR1 MDHEN, CDR2 SYDVKM. Between the trimmed V and J ends, which lost 3 bases and 3 bases, there was a span of 14 bases. The CDR3 loop spans 15 amino acids. CDR3 protein: CASSLTTGQDTEAFF. In DNA form, the CDR3 reads TGTGCCAGCAGTTTGACTACAGGGCAAGACACTGAAGCTTTCTTT.

The CDR3 nucleotides read TGTGCCAGCAGCTTCGGGACAGGGGCCAGGAGCTATGGCTACACCTTC. The encoded protein is CASSFGTGARSYGYTF. This chain connects TRBV5-6 to TRBJ1-2, with 10 bases matching TRBD1. Germline assignment: CDR1 SGHDT and CDR2 YYEEEE. V dropped 2 bases and J dropped 4; count of bases not matched to a gene: 8. This CDR3 contains 16 residues.

The genes are TRBV6-6 and TRBJ2-7; 8 bases align to TRBD1. Germline V gene sequence: CDR1 MNHNY, CDR2 SVGAGI (reference sequence). The ends lost 6 bases at V and 3 bases at J; junction bases unmatched: 10. The CDR3 sequence is 15 residues long. The DNA of the CDR3 is TGTGCCAGCAGCCCCAAGACAGGGGCCCTCTACGAGCAGTACTTC. Translation gives CASSPKTGALYEQYF.

The V gene is TRBV19, the J gene TRBJ2-1; D is unresolved. Between the trimmed V and J ends, which lost 3 bases and 0 bases, there was a span of 6 bases. The CDR3 length is 14 residues. Germline assignment: CDR1 LNHDA and CDR2 SQIVND (reference sequence). The CDR3 spells CASSIWSSYNEQFF. Written as DNA, the CDR3 is TGTGCCAGTAGTATCTGGAGCTCCTACAATGAGCAGTTCTTC.